The rows below give T cell receptor beta chains drawn from one sample of a study of cytomegalovirus exposure and HLA in healthy donors. Clones were sequenced by immunoSEQ multiplex PCR, and TCRdb holds only the in-frame ones, with some missing. The data hold some 150,000 clones, with more than 75% observed a single time. Sequenced material: PBMCs. These receptors all come from a young man in good health and CMV-seropositive. CDR3s include the opening cysteine and the closing phenylalanine or tryptophan. Each record gives: V gene, D gene, J gene, CDR3 protein. A D gene is named only where the DNA matches it firmly.

V gene: TRBV10-3; D gene: NA; J gene: TRBJ2-7; CDR3 protein: CAISKGLNYEQYF
V gene: TRBV9; D gene: NA; J gene: TRBJ2-1; CDR3 protein: CASSSNPGNEQFF
V gene: TRBV27; D gene: NA; J gene: TRBJ1-1; CDR3 protein: CASRSGAGNTEAFF
V gene: TRBV2; D gene: NA; J gene: TRBJ2-2; CDR3 protein: CASSLGGSITTGELFF
V gene: TRBV6-5; D gene: TRBD1; J gene: TRBJ1-2; CDR3 protein: CASSPTGGELGYTF
V gene: TRBV6-1; D gene: NA; J gene: TRBJ2-3; CDR3 protein: CASSERGDASTDTQYF
V gene: TRBV6-1; D gene: NA; J gene: TRBJ2-2; CDR3 protein: CASTALGVTGELFF
V gene: TRBV5-1; D gene: NA; J gene: TRBJ1-4; CDR3 protein: CASSITPTNEKLFF
V gene: TRBV9; D gene: NA; J gene: TRBJ1-2; CDR3 protein: CASNGEYGYTF
V gene: TRBV5-1; D gene: TRBD1; J gene: TRBJ2-5; CDR3 protein: CASSLGTGVKETQYF
V gene: TRBV7-2; D gene: NA; J gene: TRBJ1-1; CDR3 protein: CASSQQANTEAFF
V gene: TRBV27; D gene: NA; J gene: TRBJ1-1; CDR3 protein: CASSLSMGAVEAFF
V gene: TRBV19; D gene: TRBD1; J gene: TRBJ2-1; CDR3 protein: CASSITGASRDEQFF
V gene: TRBV28; D gene: NA; J gene: TRBJ2-7; CDR3 protein: CASTPGATGEQYF
V gene: TRBV7-9; D gene: TRBD2; J gene: TRBJ2-7; CDR3 protein: CASSPRGSRDEQYF
V gene: TRBV15; D gene: NA; J gene: TRBJ1-2; CDR3 protein: CATSRDLSQSYGYTF
V gene: TRBV20-1; D gene: NA; J gene: TRBJ2-5; CDR3 protein: CSAFKETQYF
V gene: TRBV6-5; D gene: NA; J gene: TRBJ1-5; CDR3 protein: CASSFSSNQPQHF
V gene: TRBV28; D gene: TRBD2; J gene: TRBJ2-7; CDR3 protein: CASSLPPDGSSGRAYEQYF
V gene: TRBV7-7; D gene: NA; J gene: TRBJ2-3; CDR3 protein: CASSPNPSGTQYF
V gene: TRBV6-1; D gene: TRBD2; J gene: TRBJ2-5; CDR3 protein: CASRPGGGGPETQYF
V gene: TRBV7-9; D gene: NA; J gene: TRBJ2-7; CDR3 protein: CASSSLGNSGYEQYF
V gene: TRBV7-9; D gene: NA; J gene: TRBJ1-4; CDR3 protein: CASMISGSWGEKLFF
V gene: TRBV6-4; D gene: NA; J gene: TRBJ2-7; CDR3 protein: CASSDRVFPSSYEQYF
V gene: TRBV6-1; D gene: NA; J gene: TRBJ1-2; CDR3 protein: CASSGQSNGYTF
V gene: TRBV10-1; D gene: NA; J gene: TRBJ1-2; CDR3 protein: CASVHSGGVVYGYTF
V gene: TRBV6-5; D gene: NA; J gene: TRBJ2-3; CDR3 protein: CASSFNPRDSPYF
V gene: TRBV4-3; D gene: TRBD1; J gene: TRBJ1-2; CDR3 protein: CASSINSGTGLYGYTF
V gene: TRBV9; D gene: TRBD1; J gene: TRBJ1-2; CDR3 protein: CASSGRQGFEGYTF
V gene: TRBV6-5; D gene: TRBD1; J gene: TRBJ2-3; CDR3 protein: CASSRQGFHTDTQYF
V gene: TRBV7-9; D gene: TRBD2; J gene: TRBJ2-7; CDR3 protein: CASSLALAVYEQYF
V gene: TRBV29-1; D gene: NA; J gene: TRBJ1-2; CDR3 protein: CSVTKGGEPYGYTF
V gene: TRBV19; D gene: NA; J gene: TRBJ1-1; CDR3 protein: CASSIRGPEAFF
V gene: TRBV11-2; D gene: NA; J gene: TRBJ1-1; CDR3 protein: CASSSQGPNTEAFF
V gene: TRBV19; D gene: TRBD1; J gene: TRBJ1-1; CDR3 protein: CASSTPGQGNTEAFF
V gene: TRBV19; D gene: TRBD1; J gene: TRBJ1-6; CDR3 protein: CASSAGGSAYNSPLHF
V gene: TRBV5-1; D gene: NA; J gene: TRBJ1-1; CDR3 protein: CASSFNRIDTEAFF
V gene: TRBV7-2; D gene: TRBD2; J gene: TRBJ2-7; CDR3 protein: CASSLAAGGPYEQYF
V gene: TRBV7-2; D gene: NA; J gene: TRBJ1-2; CDR3 protein: CASSLGRDYGYTF
V gene: TRBV6-1; D gene: NA; J gene: TRBJ2-3; CDR3 protein: CASSELGSPADTQYF
V gene: TRBV25-1; D gene: NA; J gene: TRBJ2-3; CDR3 protein: CASSHPGLNTQYF
V gene: TRBV5-1; D gene: TRBD1; J gene: TRBJ2-1; CDR3 protein: CASSWGDRGGNEQFF
V gene: TRBV9; D gene: NA; J gene: TRBJ1-2; CDR3 protein: CASSVDSPYGYTF
V gene: TRBV6-5; D gene: NA; J gene: NA; CDR3 protein: CASSYLQGPYEQYF
V gene: TRBV10-3; D gene: TRBD1; J gene: TRBJ2-7; CDR3 protein: CAISDETGGVYEQYF
V gene: TRBV9; D gene: NA; J gene: TRBJ1-1; CDR3 protein: CASSEERHQNTEAFF
V gene: TRBV25-1; D gene: TRBD2; J gene: TRBJ2-5; CDR3 protein: CASSVTGGLQETQYF
V gene: TRBV5-1; D gene: NA; J gene: TRBJ2-1; CDR3 protein: CASSSDSPYYNEQFF
V gene: TRBV4-2; D gene: NA; J gene: TRBJ1-4; CDR3 protein: CASSPWEGEINEKLFF
V gene: TRBV5-6; D gene: NA; J gene: TRBJ1-4; CDR3 protein: CASSSRVNEKLFF
V gene: TRBV6-5; D gene: NA; J gene: TRBJ1-1; CDR3 protein: CASSYSELNTEAFF